These 28 T cell receptor beta chains were sequenced from one sample in a study of molecular identifiers for immune sequencing clone quantification. TCRdb fed the PCR reads into MiXCR, producing one record per CDR3 protein. Altogether over 600,000 distinct CDR3 sequences are present, about 20% being singletons, with the ten largest covering 0.85%. The sequencing sample was made of naive CD8+ T cells from blood, with Jurkat cell RNA spiked in. Subset indicated: FACS-sorted CD8+CD4-CCR7+CD45RA+ naive T cells. The source is a human donor in good health. Some libraries in this study had Jurkat cell RNA spiked in.

On this clonotype: This could be a read error, since a much larger clone is one nucleotide away. This rearrangement joins TRBV4-1 to TRBJ2-7; D call uncertain. Germline V gives CDR1 MGHRA, CDR2 YSYEKL. V lost 0 bases and J lost 5, with 11 bases in between. The length of the CDR3 is 14 residues. The CDR3 here is CASSQDKGRDEQYF. The CDR3, as DNA: TGCGCCAGCAGCCAAGATAAGGGTCGGGACGAGCAGTACTTC.

This clonotype came up a few times. V and J are TRBV4-1 and TRBJ2-7; perhaps D is TRBD1 or TRBD2 (6 bases each). The germline CDR1 and CDR2 sequences are MGHRA and YSYEKL. There are 16 residues in the CDR3. Trimming removed 1 base from V and 3 bases from J, with 16 bases in between. CDR3 loop: CASSQGVTGAYYEQYF. The CDR3 DNA reads as TGCGCCAGCAGCCAAGGGGTAACGGGGGCTTACTACGAGCAGTACTTC.

CDR3 bases: TGTGCCAGCAGCCAAGGGGATTGGGCGGTTGCGCCGACCCAGTACTTC. This gives the protein CASSQGDWAVAPTQYF. This chain links TRBV3-1 with TRBJ2-5; no clear D. This CDR3 is 16 amino acids long. V lost 1 base, J lost 7 bases, and 19 bases lay in between. Germline V gives CDR1 LGHDT, CDR2 YNNKEL (reference sequence).

There are many counts of this clonotype. The chain joins TRBV28 to TRBJ2-3, with a tentative D call TRBD1 (6 bases). Germline lookup yields CDR1 MDHEN and CDR2 SYDVKM. Trimming took 2 bases from V and 3 from J, leaving 15 bases between them. The CDR3 covers 16 residues. The CDR3 sequence: CASSLLQGTRTDTQYF. The CDR3 DNA reads as TGTGCCAGCAGTTTACTACAGGGAACCCGGACAGATACGCAGTATTTT.

This chain uses TRBV12-3 or TRBV12-4 with TRBJ1-2, with a tentative D call TRBD1 (6 bases). Trimming left V 6 bases short and J 1 base short, with 12 bases between. This CDR3 is built from 14 residues. The CDR3 loop is CASSPTGSNYGYTF. CDR3 in DNA: TGTGCCAGCAGCCCGACAGGTAGTAACTATGGCTACACCTTC.

This clonotype was counted ten times or more. The CDR3: CASSQDPGQGVDSGNTIYF. CDR3 nucleotides: TGCGCCAGCAGCCAAGACCCGGGACAGGGTGTCGACTCTGGAAACACCATATATTTT. This chain uses TRBV4-3 with TRBJ1-3; 9 bases fit TRBD1. CDR1 is LGHNA, CDR2 YSLEER, per germline. The CDR3 is made up of 19 amino acids. J was trimmed by 0 bases and V by 0 bases; bases with no gene match: 9.

At least ten counts were recorded for this clonotype. The chain joins TRBV6-5 to TRBJ2-3; 9 nucleotides line up with TRBD1. Trimming cost V 1 base and J 6 bases; bases outside gene matches: 5. This CDR3 contains 15 residues. CDR1 is MNHEY and CDR2 is SVGAGI in the germline V gene. The CDR3 bases are TGTGCCAGCAGTTACTTAGGGACAGGGAGGGATACGCAGTATTTT. This translates into CASSYLGTGRDTQYF.

The genes are TRBV12-5 and TRBJ1-4; D not resolved. Per the germline V gene, CDR1 is LGHNT and CDR2 is FRNRAP. Trimming left V 1 base short and J 4 bases short, with 16 bases between. The CDR3 consists of 17 residues. The DNA for the CDR3 is TGTGCTAGTGGTTTGGCAATCCCCCCAGGATTTAATGAAAAACTGTTTTTT. Translated, it gives CASGLAIPPGFNEKLFF. The entire variable domain, with the rest obtained from reference TRBV12-5 and TRBJ1-4, is as follows: DARVTQTPRHKVTEMGQEVTMRCQPILGHNTVFWYRQTMMQGLELLAYFRNRAPLDDSGMPKDRFSAEMPDATLATLKIQPSEPRDSAVYFCASGLAIPPGFNEKLFFGSGTQLSVL.

The count of this clonotype is one. This may arise from a read error, as a much more abundant clone is one base away. This chain links TRBV4-2 with TRBJ2-7; 10 bases line up with TRBD2. Losses at the gene ends were 3 bases for V and 4 bases for J; bases not matched to a gene: 9. Germline lookup yields CDR1 LGHNA and CDR2 YNFKEQ. There are 16 residues in the CDR3. CDR3 in amino acids: CASSQSPGLAHYEQYF. Written as DNA, the CDR3 is TGTGCCAGCAGCCAGTCTCCGGGACTAGCGCATTACGAGCAGTACTTC.

This clonotype was counted between two and nine times. The chain joins TRBV24-1 to TRBJ2-1; the D is unclear. In germline, CDR1 is KGHDR, CDR2 SFDVKD. The V gene lost 3 bases and the J gene lost 5 bases, with 10 bases spanning the gap. The CDR3 sequence is 14 residues long. CDR3 sequence: CATSDPYLDNEQFF. CDR3 nucleotide sequence: TGTGCCACCAGTGATCCCTACCTGGACAATGAGCAGTTCTTC.

This chain links TRBV24-1 with TRBJ2-1; 10 nucleotides agree with TRBD2. V gave up 3 bases and J gave up 4 bases; unmatched junction bases: 5. Germline CDR1 KGHDR, CDR2 SFDVKD. The CDR3 consists of 16 residues. CDR3 region: CATSDTTSGDYNEQFF. CDR3 nucleotides: TGTGCCACCAGTGATACCACTAGCGGGGATTACAATGAGCAGTTCTTC.

This clonotype was picked up many times. The J gene is TRBJ2-2, the V gene TRBV25-1; the D is unclear. Germline assignment: CDR1 MGHDK and CDR2 SYGVNS. The CDR3 loop spans 10 amino acids. V was trimmed by 2 bases and J by 8 bases, leaving 0 bases between them. The CDR3 DNA sequence: TGTGCCAGCAGTGAAGGGGAGCTGTTTTTT. Amino acid sequence: CASSEGELFF.

The table lists this clonotype with many counts. The chain employs TRBV28 and TRBJ2-5, with TRBD1 as a possible D gene (6 bases). Trimming pared 8 bases from V and 3 bases from J, leaving 16 bases between. This CDR3 is built from 14 residues. The germline V gene encodes CDR1 MDHEN and CDR2 SYDVKM. The CDR3 DNA sequence: TGTGCCAGCTACAGTTTGGACAGAAAAGAGACCCAGTACTTC. Its translation: CASYSLDRKETQYF.

The rearrangement links TRBV6-5 to TRBJ2-1, with 7 positions matching TRBD2. The germline V gene has CDR1 MNHEY and CDR2 SVGAGI. The CDR3 consists of 19 residues. J lost 9 bases, V lost 4 bases, and 24 bases had no gene match. CDR3 sequence (DNA): TGTGCCAGCAGTTTAAATAGTGCAATGCGGGCTAGCGGATTGACTGAGCAGTTCTTC. This translates into CASSLNSAMRASGLTEQFF.

The V gene is TRBV21-1, the J gene TRBJ1-1. TRBV21-1 is flagged as a pseudogene. This CDR3 is built from 13 residues. This chain's CDR3 is CASSKRRNTEAFF. The CDR3 DNA follows: TGTGCCAGCAGCAAAAGGAGGAACACTGAAGCTTTCTTT.

This clonotype was detected ten times or more. CDR3 DNA: TGTGCCAGCAGTTTACAAAGCGGGAGTTTCTACAATGAGCAGTTCTTC. Residues: CASSLQSGSFYNEQFF. The chain has TRBV28 and TRBJ2-1; 8 positions agree with TRBD2. The CDR3 covers 16 residues. V gave up 2 bases and J gave up 3 bases; unmatched junction bases: 6. Per germline, CDR1 MDHEN and CDR2 SYDVKM.

The chain couples TRBV9 to TRBJ2-3; 9 bases map to TRBD2. The CDR3 loop spans 15 amino acids. With V trimmed by 10 bases and J by 5 bases, 14 bases remained unmatched. From germline, CDR1 is SGDLS and CDR2 YYNGEE. The CDR3 nucleotides read TGTGCCGGCAACCCCATAGCGGGAGAAATAGATACGCAGTATTTT. Translating gives CAGNPIAGEIDTQYF. Combining the CDR3 with reference TRBV9 and TRBJ2-3 gives the whole variable domain DSGVTQTPKHLITATGQRVTLRCSPRSGDLSVYWYQQSLDQGLQFLIQYYNGEERAKGNILERFSAQQFPDLHSELNLSSLELGDSALYFCAGNPIAGEIDTQYFGPGTRLTVL.

The sample holds many counts of this clonotype. The chain employs TRBV3-1 and TRBJ1-2; TRBD1 is a possible D gene (5 bases). This CDR3 is built from 18 residues. The V end lost 4 bases, the J end lost 3 bases, and 24 bases lay between the germline ends. Germline values: CDR1 LGHDT, CDR2 YNNKEL (reference sequence). The CDR3 DNA follows: TGTGCCAGCAGCCTTGGGGCAGGGTCCCCAATAAACTACTATGGCTACACCTTC. Protein sequence: CASSLGAGSPINYYGYTF.

The chain couples TRBV3-1 to TRBJ2-7; TRBD2 matches at 10 bases. With V trimmed by 0 bases and J by 0 bases, 5 bases remained unmatched. Germline V CDR1 and CDR2: LGHDT, YNNKEL (reference sequence). CDR3 length: 17 residues. The chain's CDR3 is CASSQDLAGESSYEQYF. CDR3 DNA: TGTGCCAGCAGCCAAGATCTAGCGGGGGAGAGCTCCTACGAGCAGTACTTC.

There are many counts of this clonotype. The rearrangement uses TRBV6-5 and TRBJ2-7, with 11 bases identical to TRBD2. The CDR3 consists of 18 residues. V lost 0 bases to trimming and J lost 2 bases; unmatched junction nucleotides: 9. Germline V gene data show CDR1 as MNHEY and CDR2 as SVGAGI. Here the CDR3 reads CASSYSIFRSGRAYEQYF. CDR3 bases: TGTGCCAGCAGTTACTCGATATTCCGTAGCGGGAGGGCCTACGAGCAGTACTTC.

This clonotype was recorded a few times. A read error may account for a junction end that differs from germline. This chain connects TRBV7-3 to TRBJ2-7; 9 bases align to TRBD1. This CDR3 has 16 amino acids. Germline-derived CDR1 and CDR2 are SGHTA and FQGTGA. The CDR3 region is CASSFGTGTGLYEQYF. CDR3 bases: TGCGCCAGCAGCTTCGGGACCGGGACAGGGCTTTACGAGCAGTACTTC.

This clonotype was seen many times. The chain employs TRBV7-8 and TRBJ1-3, with D possibly being TRBD1 (6 bases). CDR1 is SGHVS, CDR2 FQNEAQ, per germline. Trimming removed 5 bases at V and 0 bases at J, with 20 bases between. The CDR3 has 18 amino acids. CDR3 amino acids: CASSDDRSGIFSGNTIYF. The CDR3 DNA reads as TGTGCCAGCAGCGACGACAGGAGCGGTATCTTCTCTGGAAACACCATATATTTT.

About this clonotype: This may be a read error: a much more frequent sequence differs by one nucleotide. This chain joins TRBV24-1 and TRBJ2-7; D perhaps matches TRBD1 (7 bases). The CDR3 spans 14 residues. Germline V gives CDR1 KGHDR, CDR2 SFDVKD. CDR3 sequence (DNA): TGTGCCACCAGTGGGCGGGACAGTCCCTACGAGCAGCACTTC. It is translated as CATSGRDSPYEQHF.

V is TRBV4-2 and J is TRBJ2-3; D is uncertain. The V and J ends lost 0 bases and 2 bases respectively, with 12 bases between them. Germline V gives CDR1 LGHNA, CDR2 YNFKEQ. The CDR3 loop spans 16 amino acids. This CDR3 reads CASSQDLKPTTDTQYF. The DNA of the CDR3 is TGTGCCAGCAGCCAAGACCTTAAACCCACCACAGATACGCAGTATTTT.

This clonotype occurred many times. This chain uses TRBV9 with TRBJ1-6, with a possible D match to TRBD1 (6 bases). This CDR3 spans 15 amino acids. The V and J ends lost 3 bases and 7 bases respectively, with 14 bases between them. The germline V gene encodes CDR1 SGDLS and CDR2 YYNGEE. The CDR3, as DNA: TGTGCCAGCAGCGCCGGGACACCGCGAAATTCACCCCTCCACTTT. It translates to CASSAGTPRNSPLHF.

In its sample, this clonotype was seen many times. This CDR3 reads CASSLFQFGAEAFF. The DNA for the CDR3 is TGCGCCAGCAGCTTGTTTCAGTTTGGCGCTGAAGCTTTCTTT. J is TRBJ1-1 and V is TRBV5-1; D not resolved. Trimming stripped 1 base from V and 6 bases from J, with 13 bases between. CDR1 and CDR2 (germline): SGHRS, YFSETQ. The CDR3 sequence is 14 residues long.

As regards this clonotype: This could be a read error, since a much larger clone is one nucleotide away. The chain links TRBV7-9 to TRBJ2-7, with 9 positions matching TRBD1. This CDR3 region has 15 residues. From germline, CDR1 is SEHNR and CDR2 FQNEAQ (reference sequence). CDR3 in DNA: TGTGCCAGCAGCATCAACCGGGACAGGGCGCACGAGCAGCACTTC. Protein sequence: CASSINRDRAHEQHF.

The sample holds one count of this clonotype. V gene TRBV12-3 or TRBV12-4 combines with J gene TRBJ1-2; no reliable D call. The CDR3 runs 13 residues. V dropped 6 bases and J dropped 4 bases, with 12 bases sitting between them. This CDR3 reads CASSLRTRYGYTF. CDR3 nucleotides: TGTGCCAGCAGCCTCCGGACCCGCTATGGCTACACCTTC.